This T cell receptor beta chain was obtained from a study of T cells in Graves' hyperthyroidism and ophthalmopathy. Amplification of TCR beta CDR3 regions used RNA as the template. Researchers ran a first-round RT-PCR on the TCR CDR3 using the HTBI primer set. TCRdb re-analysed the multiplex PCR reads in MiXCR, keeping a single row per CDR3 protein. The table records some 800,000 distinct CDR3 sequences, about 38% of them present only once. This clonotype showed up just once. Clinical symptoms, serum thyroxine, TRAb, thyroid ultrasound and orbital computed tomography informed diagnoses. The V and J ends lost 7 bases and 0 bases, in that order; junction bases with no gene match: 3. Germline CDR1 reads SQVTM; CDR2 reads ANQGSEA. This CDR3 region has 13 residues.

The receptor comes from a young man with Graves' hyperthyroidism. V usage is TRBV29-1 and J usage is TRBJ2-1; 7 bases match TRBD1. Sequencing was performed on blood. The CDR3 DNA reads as TGCAGCGCCGGGACAGACTCCTACAATGAGCAGTTCTTC. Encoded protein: CSAGTDSYNEQFF.